What follows are 15 T cell receptor delta chains derived from one specimen sequenced in a study of γδ T cells in repeated Plasmodium falciparum infection. Vgamma9/Vdelta2+ and Vdelta2-negative gammadelta T cells were flow-sorted from PBMC for bulk sequencing. TCRdb reprocessed the multiplex PCR reads through CATT. The sample lists some 50,000 delta-chain clones, over 1.5% occurring once. The sample taken for sequencing was gamma-delta T cells from blood. These receptor sequences come from a pool of human donors (malaria-infected and uninfected, not separated).

In this sample, this clone turned up many times. The CDR3 here is CACDTAGDTEPKLIF. As DNA, the CDR3 is TGTGCCTGTGACACAGCTGGGGATACCGAACCGAAACTCATCTTT. The chain recombines TRDV2 with TRDJ1; TRDD3 matches at 8 bases. This CDR3 region has 15 residues. The trim removed 1 base at V and 8 bases at J, leaving 11 bases unmatched. Germline V CDR1 and CDR2: GEAIGNYY, EKD.

This clone has ten or more counts. The protein given by TCRdb reflects a much larger clone and differs at residue 12 from this DNA's translation, likely from a read error; the protein shown is the DNA's translation. This chain uses TRDV1 with TRDJ1; 7 positions match TRDD3. This CDR3 contains 18 residues. The germline CDR1 and CDR2 sequences are TSWWSYY and QGS. The J segment lost 1 base and the V segment lost 0 bases, leaving 11 bases of the junction unmatched. The CDR3 loop reads CALGELGLHGGCTDKLIF. For the CDR3, the DNA is TGTGCTCTTGGGGAACTTGGATTGCACGGGGGATGCACCGATAAACTCATCTTT.

This clone was seen a few times. TCRdb assigns this DNA the protein of a much larger clone, which departs from its translation at residue 6; this likely reflects a read error, and the protein shown comes from translating the DNA. V gene TRDV1 combines with J gene TRDJ1; 12 positions agree with TRDD3. The J gene, not given by TCRdb, was assigned here from a germline match of the nucleotide sequence. Germline lookup yields CDR1 TSWWSYY and CDR2 QGS. V dropped 2 bases and J dropped 3; count of bases not matched to a gene: 13. The CDR3 is 19 residues long. CDR3 region: CALGEEAPTLGDTADKLIF. The CDR3 nucleotides read TGTGCTCTTGGGGAAGAGGCTCCTACGCTGGGGGATACGGCCGATAAACTCATCTTT.

This clone has a handful of counts. The TCRdb protein, from a much larger clone, departs from this DNA's translation at residue 19, likely by read error; the protein shown derives from the DNA. For the V gene the call is TRDV1; the J gene has no call; TRDD3, the table's D call, was not compared with the DNA. Germline values: CDR1 TSWWSYY, CDR2 QGS. The CDR3 covers 21 residues. CDR3 DNA: TGTGCTCTCCGCCGTCTAATCTGGGGGATACAGGGAGGCCAGTACACCGATAAACCCATCTTT. It translates to CALRRLIWGIQGGQYTDKPIF.

This clone was observed a handful of times. This may arise from a read error, as a much more abundant clone is one base away. Within the sample, other DNA sequences also encode this same CDR3. The genes are TRDV1 and TRDJ1; D assignment may be TRDD2 or TRDD3 (5 bases each). Germline V CDR1 and CDR2: TSWWSYY, QGS. The CDR3 spans 19 residues. The V end lost 0 bases, the J end lost 11 bases, and 31 bases lay between the germline ends. The CDR3 loop reads CALGELPPSLMLPERGLIF. Written as DNA, the CDR3 is TGTGCTCTTGGGGAACTTCCTCCCTCCCTCATGCTTCCCGAGAGGGGGCTCATCTTT.

This clone was seen a handful of times. This sequence is one base from a far larger clone and is likely a read error. The identical CDR3 is also encoded by other nucleotide sequences in the sample. V gene TRDV1 combines with J gene TRDJ1; TRDD3 aligns across 9 bases. Germline assignment: CDR1 TSWWSYY and CDR2 QGS. The CDR3 contains 21 residues. This chain's CDR3 is CALGELGVPVLGDLSTDKLIF. CDR3 DNA: TGTGCTCTTGGGGAACTGGGAGTCCCGGTACTGGGGGACCTCTCTACCGATAAACTCATCTTC.

This clone was seen only a few times. This likely reflects a read error, since a far larger clone is one base away. The J gene is TRDJ1, the V gene TRDV1; TRDD3 matches 7 bases. TCRdb leaves out the J gene; it was filled in here by matching the DNA to germline. This CDR3 comprises 19 residues. V was clipped by 3 bases and J by 8 bases; unmatched bases: 24. Germline CDR1 is TSWWSYY and CDR2 is QGS. CDR3 coding DNA: TGTGCTCTTGGGGAGCGGCACTGGGGACCGGCTCCGGCCCCGATCAAACTCATCTTT. This gives the protein CALGERHWGPAPAPIKLIF.

Concerning this clone itself: This probably arose from a read error, given a far larger clone one base away. This same CDR3 is encoded by further DNA sequences in the sample. The gene calls are TRDV1 and TRDJ1, with 13 bases matching TRDD3. Here the J gene was assigned by germline matching of the DNA, as TCRdb has none. The germline V gene has CDR1 TSWWSYY and CDR2 QGS. This CDR3 region has 21 residues. CDR3 DNA sequence: TGTGCTCTTGGGGCCCCTTCCTACGTATCCCTACTGGGGGATACGGCCGACAAACTCATCTTT. Translation: CALGAPSYVSLLGDTADKLIF.

To note about this clone: The protein recorded in TCRdb matches a much larger clone and deviates from this DNA's translation at residue 10, suggesting a read error; the protein here is obtained by translating the DNA. V gene TRDV1 combines with J gene TRDJ1; either TRDD2 or TRDD3 may fit D (7 bases each). Looked up from germline, CDR1 is TSWWSYY and CDR2 is QGS. Between the trimmed V and J ends, which lost 1 base and 0 bases, there was a span of 36 bases. CDR3 length equals 24 residues. CDR3 loop: CALGEPIPTWAGGYRGRYTDKLIF. CDR3 in DNA: TGTGCTCTTGGGGAACCCATTCCTACATGGGCTGGGGGGTATCGGGGGCGGTACACCGATAAACTCATCTTT.

Regarding this clone: A much larger clone is a single base away; this may be a read error. The identical CDR3 is also encoded by other nucleotide sequences in the sample. This chain connects TRDV2 to TRDJ1, with 9 nucleotides matching TRDD3. This CDR3 comprises 18 residues. Germline CDR1 and CDR2: GEAIGNYY and EKD. The CDR3 spells CACDTLGGIPSRTDKLIF. CDR3 DNA: TGTGCTTGTGACACTCTTGGGGGGATACCCAGTCGGACCGATAAACTCATCTTT.

On this clone: TCRdb shows a much larger clone's protein in place of this DNA's translation, and the two differ at residue 14, likely through a read error; the protein shown is translated from the DNA. J is TRDJ1 and V is TRDV1; 10 bases line up with TRDD3. No J gene was available from TCRdb, and it was assigned here by a germline match of the DNA. Germline V gene sequence: CDR1 TSWWSYY, CDR2 QGS. The CDR3 is 17 residues long. Here the CDR3 reads CALGEAVYWGMADELIF. CDR3 bases: TGTGCTCTTGGGGAAGCTGTGTACTGGGGGATGGCCGATGAACTCATCTTT.

This clone was observed a handful of times. This likely traces to a read error, being one base from a far larger clone. The identical CDR3 is also encoded by other nucleotide sequences in the sample. The chain uses TRDV2 and TRDJ1, with 7 bases matching TRDD3. TCRdb leaves out the J gene; it was filled in here by matching the DNA to germline. Germline-derived CDR1 and CDR2 are GEAIGNYY and EKD. V lost 3 bases and J lost 0; bases outside the gene matches: 24. The CDR3 spans 21 residues. CDR3 loop: CACDSVLMGTGGYAHTDKLIF. The CDR3 DNA follows: TGTGCCTGTGACTCCGTTTTAATGGGTACTGGAGGATACGCCCACACCGATAAACTCATCTTT.

Points on this clone: It is likely a read error: a sequence one base away is far more abundant. In the same sample, other DNA sequences code for this CDR3. The genes are TRDV1 and TRDJ1, with 8 bases that match TRDD3. TCRdb records no J gene; here it was assigned by comparing the DNA to germline. The CDR3 runs 16 residues. Germline CDR1 and CDR2: TSWWSYY and QGS. V gave up 3 bases and J gave up 0 bases; unmatched junction bases: 6. In nucleotides, the CDR3 is TGTGCTCTTGGGGAGTTTGGGGGATCCTACACCGATAAACTCATCTTT. It is translated as CALGEFGGSYTDKLIF.

Concerning this clone itself: TCRdb assigns this DNA the protein of a much larger clone, which departs from its translation at residue 10; this likely reflects a read error, and the protein shown comes from translating the DNA. This rearrangement joins TRDV1 to TRDJ1; D not certain. CDR3 length: 16 residues. Germline V gene sequence: CDR1 TSWWSYY, CDR2 QGS. Trimming shortened V by 5 bases and J by 1 base, and 17 bases separated the two germline ends. The CDR3: CALGKGPAPSTDKLIF. DNA for the CDR3: TGTGCTCTTGGGAAAGGCCCTGCCCCGTCCACCGATAAACTCATCTTT.

There are a few counts of this clone. Since a far larger clone is one base different, this is likely a read error. Other DNA sequences in this sample translate to the same CDR3. The chain couples TRDV3 to TRDJ1; 7 bases align to TRDD3. Here the J gene was assigned by germline matching of the DNA, as TCRdb has none. The CDR3 runs to 17 residues. The trim removed 1 base at V and 5 bases at J, leaving 19 bases unmatched. Germline-derived CDR1 and CDR2 are TVYSNPD and GDNSRS (reference sequence). The CDR3: CAFIPRHWGSEEDKLIF. The CDR3 DNA is TGTGCCTTTATACCCCGACACTGGGGAAGCGAAGAGGATAAACTCATCTTT.